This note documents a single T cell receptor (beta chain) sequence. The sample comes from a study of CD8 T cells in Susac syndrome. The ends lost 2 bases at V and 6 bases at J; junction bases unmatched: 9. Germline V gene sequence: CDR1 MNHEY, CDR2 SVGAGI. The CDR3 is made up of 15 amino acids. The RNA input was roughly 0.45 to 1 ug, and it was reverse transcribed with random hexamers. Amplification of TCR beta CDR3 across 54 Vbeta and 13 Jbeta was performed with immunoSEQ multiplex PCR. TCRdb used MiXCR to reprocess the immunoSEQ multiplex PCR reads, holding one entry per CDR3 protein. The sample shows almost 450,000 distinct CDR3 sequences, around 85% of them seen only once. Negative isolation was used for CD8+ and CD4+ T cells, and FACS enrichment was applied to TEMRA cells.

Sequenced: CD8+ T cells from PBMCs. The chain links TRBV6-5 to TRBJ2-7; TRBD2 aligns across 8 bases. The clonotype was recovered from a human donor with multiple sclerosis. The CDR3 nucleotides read TGTGCCAGCAGTTACCCAACGCCCCGGGGGGGCGAGCAGTACTTC. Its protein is CASSYPTPRGGEQYF.